Listed below are T cell receptor beta chains from one sample, sequenced in a study of cytomegalovirus exposure and HLA in healthy donors. Some clones are missing from TCRdb's copy, which holds only in-frame ones; the method was immunoSEQ multiplex PCR. The sample lists roughly 150,000 clones, roughly two thirds occurring once. The source material was PBMCs. The receptors shown here come from a woman between 18 and 29 years old in good health and CMV-seropositive. The CDR3 runs from the conserved cysteine through the conserved F or W. D genes are given only for firm matches. Where a row states a size, it is once, few, many or the class of an expanded clone; other rows omit it.

>.|TRBV7-6|.|TRBJ1-1
CASSLSRGGYTEAFF
TGTGCCAGCAGCTTATCCCGAGGAGGGTACACTGAAGCTTTCTTT
>.|TRBV5-8|.|TRBJ2-5
CASSLSWDSWETQYF
TGTGCCAGCAGCTTGTCCTGGGACTCCTGGGAGACCCAGTACTTC
>.|TRBV28|.|TRBJ2-1
CASSSSVGSGAYNEQFF
TGTGCCAGCAGTTCCTCGGTGGGGTCAGGGGCCTACAATGAGCAGTTCTTC
>.|TRBV29-1|TRBD1|TRBJ2-3
CSTGQGAMTDTQYF
TGCAGCACCGGACAGGGGGCCATGACAGATACGCAGTATTTT
>.|TRBV19|TRBD1|TRBJ1-3
CASSIEGAIGNTIYF
TGTGCCAGTAGTATTGAGGGGGCGATCGGAAACACCATATATTTT
>.|TRBV7-9|.|TRBJ1-6
CASSPKETLSSYNSPLHF
TGTGCCAGCAGCCCCAAAGAGACACTGAGCTCCTATAATTCACCCCTCCACTTT
>.|TRBV12-5|.|TRBJ2-3
CASGLLQTSTDTQYF
TGTGCTAGTGGTCTATTGCAGACAAGCACAGATACGCAGTATTTT
>.|TRBV18|.|TRBJ1-2
CASSRTGLEEGYTF
TGTGCCAGCTCACGCACAGGGTTGGAGGAGGGCTACACCTTC
>.|TRBV25-1|.|TRBJ1-2
CASSDHQGNDYGYTF
TGTGCCAGCAGTGATCACCAGGGAAACGACTATGGCTACACCTTC
>.|TRBV7-9|.|TRBJ2-2
CASSFRLEDTGELFF
TGTGCCAGCAGCTTCCGACTAGAAGACACCGGGGAGCTGTTTTTT
>.|TRBV5-4|TRBD2|TRBJ2-5
CASSLRTSGGSWEQYF
TGTGCCAGCAGCTTGCGGACTAGCGGGGGTTCTTGGGAGCAGTACTTC
>.|TRBV20-1|.|TRBJ2-5
CSVGVETQYF
TGCAGTGTGGGAGTGGAGACCCAGTACTTC
>.|TRBV4-3|.|TRBJ2-7
CASSHQRGSYEQYF
TGCGCCAGCAGCCACCAACGGGGGTCCTACGAGCAGTACTTC
>.|TRBV7-2|TRBD1|TRBJ2-7
CASSGTGRSSYEQYF
TGTGCCAGCAGCGGGACAGGGCGCAGCTCCTACGAGCAGTACTTC
>.|TRBV7-6|.|TRBJ2-3
CASSPTAEGRASTDTQYF
TGTGCCAGCAGCCCCACTGCTGAGGGCAGAGCTAGCACAGATACGCAGTATTTT
>.|TRBV5-1|.|TRBJ1-1
CASSENAEAFF
TGCGCCAGCAGCGAGAACGCTGAAGCTTTCTTT
>once|TRBV7-6|TRBD2|TRBJ2-5
CASSLRGGEETQYF
TGTGCCAGCAGCTTACGCGGGGGGGAAGAGACCCAGTACTTC
>.|TRBV7-3|TRBD1|TRBJ2-3
CASSLATGDADTQYF
TGTGCCAGCAGCTTAGCGACAGGGGATGCAGATACGCAGTATTTT
>.|TRBV7-2|TRBD2|TRBJ2-5
CASNPPSGVLQETQYF
TGTGCCAGCAACCCCCCTAGCGGGGTTTTACAAGAGACCCAGTACTTC
>few|TRBV30|.|TRBJ1-6
CAWTANREGSPLHF
TGTGCCTGGACCGCAAATAGGGAGGGCTCACCCCTCCACTTT
>.|TRBV6-5|.|TRBJ2-7
CASRRRNEQYF
TGTGCCAGCAGGAGGAGAAACGAGCAGTACTTC
>.|TRBV11-3|.|TRBJ2-2
CASSPQQGLGHTGELFF
TGTGCCAGCAGCCCTCAGCAGGGGCTCGGCCACACCGGGGAGCTGTTTTTT
>once|TRBV10-3|TRBD1|TRBJ2-2
CAISGTGTENTGELFF
TGTGCCATCAGCGGAACCGGGACAGAGAACACCGGGGAGCTGTTTTTT
>.|TRBV4-2|.|TRBJ2-3
CASSLGARGTDTQYF
TGTGCCAGCAGCCTTGGAGCCCGAGGGACAGATACGCAGTATTTT
>.|TRBV6-1|.|TRBJ1-5
CASNMGPNQPQHF
TGTGCCAGCAATATGGGGCCCAATCAGCCCCAGCATTTT
>few|TRBV7-3|.|TRBJ1-6
CASSFVGQVIINSPLHF
TGTGCCAGCAGCTTCGTAGGCCAGGTGATAATTAATTCACCCCTCCACTTT
>.|TRBV5-4|TRBD2|TRBJ2-3
CASSLGGLAASGQYF
TGTGCCAGCAGCTTGGGGGGACTAGCAGCGAGTGGGCAGTATTTT
>.|TRBV28|TRBD2|TRBJ2-2
CASRRGVTGELFF
TGTGCCAGCCGTCGGGGGGTCACCGGGGAGCTGTTTTTT
>.|TRBV30|.|TRBJ1-5
CASQGYEPQHF
TGTGCTTCCCAGGGGTATGAGCCCCAGCATTTT
>.|TRBV9|.|TRBJ1-1
CASSPKPRQMNTEAFF
TGTGCCAGCAGCCCAAAACCCAGGCAGATGAACACTGAAGCTTTCTTT
>few|TRBV10-2|TRBD1|TRBJ1-6
CASSQRTGEISPLHF
TGCGCCAGCAGCCAGAGGACAGGGGAAATTTCACCCCTCCACTTT
>.|TRBV4-1|TRBD1|TRBJ1-3
CASSHPGTGGYSSGNTIYF
TGCGCCAGCAGCCACCCCGGGACAGGGGGCTATAGCTCTGGAAACACCATATATTTT
>.|TRBV7-8|TRBD1|TRBJ2-1
CASSLRSVDRGKGEQFF
TGTGCCAGCAGCTTACGGTCCGTGGACAGGGGAAAAGGTGAGCAGTTCTTC
>once|TRBV5-4|TRBD2|TRBJ2-1
CASSETGGPYNNEQFF
TGTGCCAGCAGCGAAACGGGGGGGCCTTATAACAATGAGCAGTTCTTC
>once|TRBV4-1|TRBD1|TRBJ2-7
CASSQVFLGDRDEQYF
TGCGCCAGCAGCCAAGTTTTTTTAGGGGACAGGGACGAGCAGTACTTC
>.|TRBV7-2|TRBD1|TRBJ2-3
CASSLVGTGPDTQYF
TGTGCCAGCAGCTTAGTGGGGACAGGACCAGATACGCAGTATTTT
>.|TRBV5-4|.|TRBJ1-2
CASSSGGDRYGYTF
TGTGCCAGCAGCTCGGGGGGGGACCGCTATGGCTACACCTTC
>.|TRBV2|TRBD2|TRBJ2-3
CASRTSGIPSTDTQYF
TGTGCCAGCAGGACTAGCGGGATCCCTAGCACAGATACGCAGTATTTT
>.|TRBV5-1|TRBD2|TRBJ2-5
CASSLNLAGASAQYF
TGCGCCAGCAGCTTGAACCTAGCGGGGGCTAGCGCGCAGTACTTC
>.|TRBV5-1|TRBD2|TRBJ2-2
CASSFSASGGAKNTGELFF
TGCGCCAGCAGCTTCTCTGCTAGCGGGGGGGCGAAAAACACCGGGGAGCTGTTTTTT
>.|TRBV4-2|TRBD1|TRBJ1-1
CASSHGDRGTNTEAFF
TGTGCCAGCAGCCACGGGGACAGGGGGACGAACACTGAAGCTTTCTTT
>.|TRBV6-1|.|TRBJ1-2
CANFDRTNYGYTF
TGTGCCAACTTCGACAGGACAAACTATGGCTACACCTTC
>.|TRBV6-1|TRBD1|TRBJ2-5
CASSETIRDRGRRETQYF
TGTGCCAGCAGTGAAACTATCCGGGACAGGGGGCGTCGAGAGACCCAGTACTTC
>.|TRBV18|TRBD1|TRBJ2-3
CASSPPRTGILDTQYF
TGTGCCAGCTCACCCCCCCGGACAGGGATTTTAGATACGCAGTATTTT
>.|TRBV7-2|TRBD1|TRBJ2-7
CASSSWTGSNEQYF
TGTGCCAGCAGCTCCTGGACAGGGAGTAACGAGCAGTACTTC
>.|TRBV4-3|.|TRBJ2-1
CASSQTRSSYNEQFF
TGCGCCAGCAGCCAAACAAGGAGTTCCTACAATGAGCAGTTCTTC
>few|TRBV7-2|TRBD1|TRBJ1-5
CASSATGFSNQPQHF
TGTGCCAGCAGCGCGACAGGGTTTAGCAATCAGCCCCAGCATTTT
>.|TRBV5-5|.|TRBJ1-4
CASSLLTGQNEKLFF
TGTGCCAGCAGCTTGCTGACAGGACAAAATGAAAAACTGTTTTTT
>.|TRBV19|.|TRBJ1-2
CASSIGPGAYGYTF
TGTGCCAGTAGTATAGGTCCAGGGGCCTATGGCTACACCTTC
>.|TRBV30|TRBD2|TRBJ2-1
CAWSDGLAGGGNEQFF
TGTGCCTGGAGTGATGGACTAGCGGGGGGGGGCAATGAGCAGTTCTTC
>.|TRBV25-1|.|TRBJ2-5
CASTGEMAQYF
TGTGCCAGCACCGGGGAGATGGCCCAGTACTTC
>.|TRBV30|TRBD2|TRBJ2-2
CAYHQAGGTSTGELFF
TGTGCCTACCACCAAGCGGGGGGGACTAGCACCGGGGAGCTGTTTTTT
>.|TRBV10-3|TRBD2|TRBJ2-3
CAISEVLAGGSDTQYF
TGTGCCATCAGTGAGGTTCTAGCGGGGGGATCGGATACGCAGTATTTT
>.|TRBV5-1|.|TRBJ1-1
CASSLERGGNTEAFF
TGCGCCAGCAGCTTGGAGAGGGGAGGGAACACTGAAGCTTTCTTT
>once|TRBV9|TRBD1|TRBJ1-4
CASSLRGQGDEKLFF
TGTGCCAGCAGCCTTAGGGGACAGGGAGATGAAAAACTGTTTTTT
>.|TRBV2|TRBD1|TRBJ1-1
CASSEWDRATQAFF
TGTGCCAGCAGTGAATGGGACAGGGCCACGCAAGCTTTCTTT